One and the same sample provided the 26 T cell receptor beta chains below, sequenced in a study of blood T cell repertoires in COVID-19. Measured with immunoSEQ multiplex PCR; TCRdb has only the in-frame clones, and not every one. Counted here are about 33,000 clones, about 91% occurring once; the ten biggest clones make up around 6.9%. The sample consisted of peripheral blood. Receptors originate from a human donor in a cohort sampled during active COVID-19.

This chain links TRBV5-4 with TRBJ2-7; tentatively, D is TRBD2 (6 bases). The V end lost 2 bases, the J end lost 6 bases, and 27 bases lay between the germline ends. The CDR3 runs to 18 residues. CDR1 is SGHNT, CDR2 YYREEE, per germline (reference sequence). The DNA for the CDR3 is TGTGCCAGCAGCTTAGTGTGGTCCTTGTGGCTAGCGAACTTCGAGCAGTACTTC. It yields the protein CASSLVWSLWLANFEQYF.

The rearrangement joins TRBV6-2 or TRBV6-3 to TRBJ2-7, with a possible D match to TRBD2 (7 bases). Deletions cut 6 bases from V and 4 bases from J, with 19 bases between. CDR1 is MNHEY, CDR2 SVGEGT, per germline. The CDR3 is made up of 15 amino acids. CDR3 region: CASSFLGGARYEQYF. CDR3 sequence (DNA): TGTGCCAGCAGCTTTTTGGGGGGGGCGAGGTACGAGCAGTACTTC.

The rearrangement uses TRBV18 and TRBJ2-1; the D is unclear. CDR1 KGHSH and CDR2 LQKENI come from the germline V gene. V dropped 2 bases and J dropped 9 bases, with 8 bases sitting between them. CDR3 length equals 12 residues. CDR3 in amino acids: CASSPYIGEQFF. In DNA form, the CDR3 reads TGTGCCAGCTCACCATATATCGGTGAGCAGTTCTTC.

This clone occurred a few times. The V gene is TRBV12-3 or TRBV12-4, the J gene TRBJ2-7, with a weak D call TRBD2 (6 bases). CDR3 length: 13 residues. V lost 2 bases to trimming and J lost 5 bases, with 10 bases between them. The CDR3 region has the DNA TGTGCCAGCAGTTTAACCAGGAGGGACGAGCAGTACTTC. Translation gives CASSLTRRDEQYF.

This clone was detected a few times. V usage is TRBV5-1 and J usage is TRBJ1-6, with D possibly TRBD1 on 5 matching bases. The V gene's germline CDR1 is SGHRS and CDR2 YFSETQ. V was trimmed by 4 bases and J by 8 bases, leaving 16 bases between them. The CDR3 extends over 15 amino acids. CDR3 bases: TGCGCCAGCAGCCTCAAAGGGGTAGTGGATTCACCCCTCCACTTT. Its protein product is CASSLKGVVDSPLHF.

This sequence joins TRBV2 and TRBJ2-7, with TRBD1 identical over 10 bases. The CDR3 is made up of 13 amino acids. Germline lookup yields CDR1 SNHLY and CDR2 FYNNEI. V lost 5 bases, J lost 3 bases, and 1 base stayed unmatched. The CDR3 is CASSWTGGYEQYF. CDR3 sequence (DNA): TGTGCCAGCAGTTGGACAGGGGGCTACGAGCAGTACTTC.

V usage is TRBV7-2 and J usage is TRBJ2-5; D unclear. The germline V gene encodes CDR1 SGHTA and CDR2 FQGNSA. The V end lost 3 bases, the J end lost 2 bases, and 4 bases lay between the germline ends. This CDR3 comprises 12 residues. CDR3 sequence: CASSFAQETQYF. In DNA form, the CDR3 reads TGTGCCAGCAGCTTCGCGCAAGAGACCCAGTACTTC.

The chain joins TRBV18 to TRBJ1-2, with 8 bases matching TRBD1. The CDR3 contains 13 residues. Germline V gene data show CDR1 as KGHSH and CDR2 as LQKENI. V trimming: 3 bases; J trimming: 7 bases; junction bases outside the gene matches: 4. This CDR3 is CASSPGTGVGYTF. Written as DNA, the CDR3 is TGTGCCAGCTCACCCGGGACAGGCGTTGGCTACACCTTC.

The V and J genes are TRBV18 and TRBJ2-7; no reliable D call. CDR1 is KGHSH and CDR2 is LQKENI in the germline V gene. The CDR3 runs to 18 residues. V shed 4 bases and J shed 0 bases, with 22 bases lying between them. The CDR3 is CASSRFNMVQANSYEQYF. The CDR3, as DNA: TGTGCCAGCTCACGTTTTAATATGGTCCAGGCCAACTCCTACGAGCAGTACTTC.

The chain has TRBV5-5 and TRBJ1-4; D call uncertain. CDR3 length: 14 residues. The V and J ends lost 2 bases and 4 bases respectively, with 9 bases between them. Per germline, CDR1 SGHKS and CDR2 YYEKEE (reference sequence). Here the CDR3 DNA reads TGTGCCAGCAGCTTTCCGAGGATTAATGAAAAACTGTTTTTT. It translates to CASSFPRINEKLFF. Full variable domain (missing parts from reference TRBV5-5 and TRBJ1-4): DAGVTQSPTHLIKTRGQQVTLRCSPISGHKSVSWYQQVLGQGPQFIFQYYEKEERGRGNFPDRFSARQFPNYSSELNVNALLLGDSALYLCASSFPRINEKLFFGSGTQLSVL.

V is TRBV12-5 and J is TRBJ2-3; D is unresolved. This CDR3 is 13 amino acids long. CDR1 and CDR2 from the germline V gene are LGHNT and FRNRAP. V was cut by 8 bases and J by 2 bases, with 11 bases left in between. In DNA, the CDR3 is TGTGCTAGTCGGTGGAGAGACACAGATACGCAGTATTTT. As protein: CASRWRDTDTQYF. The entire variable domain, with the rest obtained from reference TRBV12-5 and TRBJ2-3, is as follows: DARVTQTPRHKVTEMGQEVTMRCQPILGHNTVFWYRQTMMQGLELLAYFRNRAPLDDSGMPKDRFSAEMPDATLATLKIQPSEPRDSAVYFCASRWRDTDTQYFGPGTRLTVL.

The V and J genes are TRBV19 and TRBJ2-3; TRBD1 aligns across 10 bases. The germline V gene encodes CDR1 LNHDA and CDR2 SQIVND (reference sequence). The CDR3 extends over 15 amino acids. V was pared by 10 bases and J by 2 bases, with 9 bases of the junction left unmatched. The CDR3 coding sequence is TGTGCCACCCGGGACAGGGGAGGTTCCACAGATACGCAGTATTTT. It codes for CATRDRGGSTDTQYF.

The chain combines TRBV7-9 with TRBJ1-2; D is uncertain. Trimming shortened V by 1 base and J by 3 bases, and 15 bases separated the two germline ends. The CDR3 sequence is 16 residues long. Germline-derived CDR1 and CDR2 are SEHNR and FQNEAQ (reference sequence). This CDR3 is CASSLVYPTVDYGYTF. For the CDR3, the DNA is TGTGCCAGCAGCTTAGTTTACCCCACGGTCGACTATGGCTACACCTTC.

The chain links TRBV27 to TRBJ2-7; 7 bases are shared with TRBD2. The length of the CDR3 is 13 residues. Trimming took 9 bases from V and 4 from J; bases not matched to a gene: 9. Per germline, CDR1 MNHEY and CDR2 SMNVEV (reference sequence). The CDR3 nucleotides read TGTGCCAGTGGGAGGGTCGGAGCTTACGAGCAGTACTTC. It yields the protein CASGRVGAYEQYF.

CDR3 amino acids: CASSPGGYTDTQYF. DNA for the CDR3: TGTGCCAGCAGCCCGGGGGGGTACACAGATACGCAGTATTTT. This rearrangement joins TRBV5-4 to TRBJ2-3, with TRBD2 identical over 8 bases. CDR1 and CDR2 (germline): SGHNT, YYREEE (reference sequence). This CDR3 has 14 residues. After removal of 4 bases from V and 2 bases from J, the junction contained 3 bases not matched to a gene.

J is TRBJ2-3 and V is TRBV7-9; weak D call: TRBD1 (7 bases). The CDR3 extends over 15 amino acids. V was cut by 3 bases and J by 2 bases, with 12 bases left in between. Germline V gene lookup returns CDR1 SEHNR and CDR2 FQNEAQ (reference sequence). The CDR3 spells CASSFRGTATDTQYF. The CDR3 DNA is TGTGCCAGCAGCTTCCGCGGGACAGCCACAGATACGCAGTATTTT.

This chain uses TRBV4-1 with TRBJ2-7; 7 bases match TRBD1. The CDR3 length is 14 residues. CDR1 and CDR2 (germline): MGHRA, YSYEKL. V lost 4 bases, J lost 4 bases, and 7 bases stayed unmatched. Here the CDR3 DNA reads TGCGCCAGCAGCCCCTCTAGGGGGCTTTACGAGCAGTACTTC. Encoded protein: CASSPSRGLYEQYF.

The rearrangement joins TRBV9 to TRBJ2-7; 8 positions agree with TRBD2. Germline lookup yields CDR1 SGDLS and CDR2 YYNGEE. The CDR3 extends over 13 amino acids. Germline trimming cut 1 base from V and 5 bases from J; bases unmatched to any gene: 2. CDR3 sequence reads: CASSVSGSHEQYF. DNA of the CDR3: TGTGCCAGCAGCGTAAGCGGGAGCCACGAGCAGTACTTC.

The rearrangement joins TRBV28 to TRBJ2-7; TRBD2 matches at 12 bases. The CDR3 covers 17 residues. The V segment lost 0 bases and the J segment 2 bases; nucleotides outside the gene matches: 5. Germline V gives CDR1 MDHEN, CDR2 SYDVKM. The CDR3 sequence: CASSLWPTSGGTYEQYF. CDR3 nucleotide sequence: TGTGCCAGCAGTTTATGGCCGACTAGCGGGGGTACCTACGAGCAGTACTTC.

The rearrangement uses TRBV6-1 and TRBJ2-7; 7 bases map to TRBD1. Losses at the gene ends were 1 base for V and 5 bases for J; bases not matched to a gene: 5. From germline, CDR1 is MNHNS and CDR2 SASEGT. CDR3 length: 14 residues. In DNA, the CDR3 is TGTGCCAGCAGTGAAGTAGGGGGCAAAAACGAGCAGTACTTC. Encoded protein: CASSEVGGKNEQYF.

DNA for the CDR3: TGTGCCAGCAGCTTAACGCGTACTCCACACGAGCAGTACTTC. It translates to CASSLTRTPHEQYF. The rearrangement uses TRBV7-6 and TRBJ2-7; the D is unclear. Germline V gene sequence: CDR1 SGHVS, CDR2 FNYEAQ. V lost 2 bases, J lost 5 bases, and 13 bases lay in between. The CDR3 loop spans 14 amino acids.

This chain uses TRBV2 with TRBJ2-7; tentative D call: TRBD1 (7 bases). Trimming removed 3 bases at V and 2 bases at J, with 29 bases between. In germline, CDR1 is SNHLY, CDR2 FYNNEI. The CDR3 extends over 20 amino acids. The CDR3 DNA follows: TGTGCCAGCAGTGACCGCCGGGCCGGTGTAGGAGGGGGCTATACCTACGAGCAGTACTTC. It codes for CASSDRRAGVGGGYTYEQYF.

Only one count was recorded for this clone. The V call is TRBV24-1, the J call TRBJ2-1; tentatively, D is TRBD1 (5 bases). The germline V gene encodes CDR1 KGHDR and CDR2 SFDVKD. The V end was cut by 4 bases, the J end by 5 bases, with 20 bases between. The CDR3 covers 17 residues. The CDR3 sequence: CATSDPLTATTNNEQFF. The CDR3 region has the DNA TGTGCCACCAGTGACCCCTTGACAGCTACCACAAACAATGAGCAGTTCTTC.

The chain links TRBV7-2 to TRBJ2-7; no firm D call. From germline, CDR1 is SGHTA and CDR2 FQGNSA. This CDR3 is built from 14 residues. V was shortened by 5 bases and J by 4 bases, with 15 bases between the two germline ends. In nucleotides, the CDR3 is TGTGCCAGCAGCCACCAAACGGGTTTGTACGAGCAGTACTTC. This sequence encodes CASSHQTGLYEQYF.

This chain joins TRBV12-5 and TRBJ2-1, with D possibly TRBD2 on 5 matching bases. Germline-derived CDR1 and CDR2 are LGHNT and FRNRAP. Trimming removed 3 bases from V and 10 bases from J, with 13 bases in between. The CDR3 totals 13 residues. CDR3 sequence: CASGFRGLGEQFF. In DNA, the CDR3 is TGTGCTAGTGGTTTCAGAGGGCTTGGGGAGCAGTTCTTC. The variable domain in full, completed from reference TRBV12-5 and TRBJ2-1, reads DARVTQTPRHKVTEMGQEVTMRCQPILGHNTVFWYRQTMMQGLELLAYFRNRAPLDDSGMPKDRFSAEMPDATLATLKIQPSEPRDSAVYFCASGFRGLGEQFFGPGTRLTVL.

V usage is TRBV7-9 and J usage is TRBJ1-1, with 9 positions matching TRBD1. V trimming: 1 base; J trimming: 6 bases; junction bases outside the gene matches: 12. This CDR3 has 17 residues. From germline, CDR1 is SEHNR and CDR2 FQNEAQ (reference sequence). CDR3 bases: TGTGCCAGCAGCTTAGTCTGGGGACAGGGTGAGGCCGCTGAAGCTTTCTTT. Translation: CASSLVWGQGEAAEAFF. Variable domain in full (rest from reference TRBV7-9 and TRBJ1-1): DTGVSQNPRHKITKRGQNVTFRCDPISEHNRLYWYRQTLGQGPEFLTYFQNEAQLEKSRLLSDRFSAERPKGSFSTLEIQRTEQGDSAMYLCASSLVWGQGEAAEAFFGQGTRLTVV.